This T cell receptor beta chain emerged from a study of blood T cells in healthy people across ages. Overall study: Per every two T cells, about one barcoded beta molecule was captured by template switching. Study-wide findings and caveats: Lack of knowledge of donor CMV status possibly confounded expanded clonotype changes. Comparison with aged donors showed that long-lived donors had more naive CD4+ cells and higher diversity. TCR beta diversity per million T cells fell roughly linearly with age.

J gave up 2 bases and V 5 bases, and 23 bases lay outside the gene matches. There are 21 residues in the CDR3. Per germline, CDR1 LGHDT and CDR2 YNNKEL (reference sequence). In the case of this clonotype: Its antigen is unidentified.

The authors ran a second PCR of about 6 to 11 cycles using a sample-barcoded 5' primer and a J-beta primer mix. TCRdb processed the 5' RACE reads anew with MiXCR; each CDR3 protein has one entry. This sample has roughly 2 million distinct CDR3 sequences, with around 48% found just once. The genes are TRBV3-1 and TRBJ2-1; 8 bases line up with TRBD1. This receptor was identified in a woman in her thirties or forties in good health. Sequencing was done on a sample of blood. CDR3 nucleotides: TGTGCCAGCAGCTCCAGGTCAGGGGGCGGGCTGAGTACCCTAACCTACAATGAGCAGTTCTTC. This sequence encodes CASSSRSGGGLSTLTYNEQFF.